This T cell receptor beta chain was sequenced during a study of blood T cell repertoires in COVID-19. Turning to the study itself: Samples representing acute and convalescent COVID-19 were sourced from the United States, Italy and Spain. The cDNA or gDNA used as material had been derived from T cells, B-cell-depleted T cells, or PBMCs.

Per the study methods: Using reference gene primer amplification, nucleated cell counts were estimated. Clones were sequenced by immunoSEQ multiplex PCR, and TCRdb holds only the in-frame ones, with some missing. The V and J calls and clone size were taken over from that table, and D and trimming were inferred from the DNA. The sample yields about 180,000 clones, about 86% seen once. This clone was seen a few times. The ends lost 1 base at V and 2 bases at J; junction bases unmatched: 5. The CDR3 covers 16 residues. CDR1 and CDR2 (germline): SEHNR, FQNEAQ (reference sequence). The chain employs TRBV7-9 and TRBJ2-3; 8 bases line up with TRBD2. Material for sequencing was peripheral blood. The receptor was derived from a man aged 50 or older with active or convalescent COVID-19. The CDR3 sequence is CASSLDSGGFTDTQYF. CDR3 sequence (DNA): TGTGCCAGCAGCTTAGACAGCGGGGGATTCACAGATACGCAGTATTTT.